Each of the 8 T cell receptor beta chains below was sequenced from the same sample in a study of cytomegalovirus exposure and HLA in healthy donors. A multiplex PCR was run with 60 Vbeta primers and 13 Jbeta primers. Profiled with immunoSEQ multiplex PCR; TCRdb holds only in-frame clones, not every one. The sample consists of approximately 75,000 clones, 60% to 75% of them appearing once. Sequenced material: PBMCs. The receptors shown here come from a man between 40 and 49 years old in good health and CMV-seropositive.

This clone was observed a few times. V gene TRBV29-1 combines with J gene TRBJ2-7; 12 bases agree with TRBD1. Trimming cost V 0 bases and J 3 bases; bases outside gene matches: 12. The CDR3 contains 18 residues. Germline V lookup: CDR1 SQVTM, CDR2 ANQGSEA. The DNA for the CDR3 is TGCAGCGTTGAAGATCCCCGCACCGGGACAGGGGGCAACTACGAGCAGTACTTC. It is translated as CSVEDPRTGTGGNYEQYF.

This chain connects TRBV2 to TRBJ1-2, with D perhaps matching TRBD1 (5 bases). The CDR3 consists of 12 residues. Trimming stripped 6 bases from V and 6 bases from J, with 11 bases between. Germline assignment: CDR1 SNHLY and CDR2 FYNNEI. The CDR3 nucleotides read TGTGCCAGCAGCGTATCCAGGGATGGCTACACCTTC. Protein sequence: CASSVSRDGYTF.

This clone was seen a handful of times. This chain links TRBV2 with TRBJ1-4; no firm D call. The V end was cut by 4 bases, the J end by 8 bases, with 23 bases between. There are 17 residues in the CDR3. Germline V gene data show CDR1 as SNHLY and CDR2 as FYNNEI. CDR3 DNA sequence: TGTGCCAGCAGTGTGGGCCCTCTAAAGATCTCGGAAGAAAAACTGTTTTTT. This gives the protein CASSVGPLKISEEKLFF.

The DNA for the CDR3 is TGTGCCAGCAGCCTTCAATTTGGGGACAGTCAGTACTTC. It encodes CASSLQFGDSQYF. The chain combines TRBV6-5 with TRBJ2-5; 7 nucleotides agree with TRBD1. V gave up 6 bases and J gave up 11 bases; unmatched junction bases: 12. This CDR3 spans 13 amino acids. CDR1 is MNHEY and CDR2 is SVGAGI in the germline V gene.

The J gene is TRBJ2-7, the V gene TRBV10-3; TRBD2 matches 7 bases. The CDR3 has 13 residues. Germline CDR1 reads ENHRY; CDR2 reads SYGVKD. V lost 11 bases to trimming and J lost 2 bases; unmatched junction nucleotides: 9. The CDR3 reads CAGSSSGAYEQYF. The CDR3, as DNA: TGTGCCGGCTCGTCTAGCGGCGCCTACGAGCAGTACTTC.

Regarding this clone: Other DNA sequences from this sample encode an identical CDR3 as well. V and J are TRBV11-3 and TRBJ2-7, with D possibly being TRBD2 (5 bases). CDR1 is SGHNT, CDR2 YENEEA, per germline. This CDR3 has 15 amino acids. Trimming removed 5 bases at V and 2 bases at J, with 16 bases between. CDR3 protein: CASSQRERTAYEQYF. The CDR3 bases are TGTGCCAGCAGCCAGAGGGAGAGGACGGCCTACGAGCAGTACTTC.

The sample holds a few counts of this clone. This chain links TRBV28 with TRBJ1-4; TRBD1 matches 8 bases. V shed 5 bases, J shed 10 bases, and the junction held 9 bases outside the gene matches. This CDR3 has 14 residues. The germline CDR1 and CDR2 sequences are MDHEN and SYDVKM. The CDR3 region has the DNA TGTGCCAGCAGTCCCCCCGGACAGGGAGCAAAACTGTTTTTT. Encoded protein: CASSPPGQGAKLFF.

This clone was counted a few times. CDR3 residues: CASSQGRQGDYNEQFF. The CDR3 region has the DNA TGTGCCAGCAGCCAAGGGCGGCAGGGTGATTACAATGAGCAGTTCTTC. The chain uses TRBV7-8 and TRBJ2-1, with D maybe TRBD1 (5 bases). Germline-derived CDR1 and CDR2 are SGHVS and FQNEAQ. Deletions cut 5 bases from V and 4 bases from J, with 18 bases between. The CDR3 consists of 16 residues.